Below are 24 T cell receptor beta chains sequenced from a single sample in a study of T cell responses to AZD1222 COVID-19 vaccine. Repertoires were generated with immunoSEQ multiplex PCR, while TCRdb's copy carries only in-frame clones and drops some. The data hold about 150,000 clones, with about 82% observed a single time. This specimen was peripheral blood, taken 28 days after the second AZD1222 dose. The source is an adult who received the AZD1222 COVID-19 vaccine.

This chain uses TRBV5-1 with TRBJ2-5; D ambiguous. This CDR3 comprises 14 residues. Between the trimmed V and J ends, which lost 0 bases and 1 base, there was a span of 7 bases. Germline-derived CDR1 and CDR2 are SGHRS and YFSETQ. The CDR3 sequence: CASSLAGPQETQYF. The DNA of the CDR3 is TGCGCCAGCAGCTTGGCCGGGCCCCAAGAGACCCAGTACTTC.

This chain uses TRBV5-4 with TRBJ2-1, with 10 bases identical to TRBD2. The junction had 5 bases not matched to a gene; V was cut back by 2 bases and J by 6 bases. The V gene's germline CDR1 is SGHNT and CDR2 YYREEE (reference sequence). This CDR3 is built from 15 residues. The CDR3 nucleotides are TGTGCCAGCAGCTTTAGCGGGGGGCTGGGCAATGAGCAGTTCTTC. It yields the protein CASSFSGGLGNEQFF.

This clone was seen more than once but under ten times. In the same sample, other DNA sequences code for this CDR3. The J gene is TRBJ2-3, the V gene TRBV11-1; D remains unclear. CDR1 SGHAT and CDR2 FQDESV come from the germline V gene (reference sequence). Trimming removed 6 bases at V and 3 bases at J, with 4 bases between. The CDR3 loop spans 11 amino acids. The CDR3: CASRSTDTQYF. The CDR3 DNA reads TGTGCCAGCAGGAGTACAGATACGCAGTATTTT.

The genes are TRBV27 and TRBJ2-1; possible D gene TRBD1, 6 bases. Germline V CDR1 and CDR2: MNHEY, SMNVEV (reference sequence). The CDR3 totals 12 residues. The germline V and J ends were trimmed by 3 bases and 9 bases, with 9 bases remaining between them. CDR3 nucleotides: TGTGCCAGCAGTTTGCTAGGGGGTGAGCAGTTCTTC. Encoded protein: CASSLLGGEQFF.

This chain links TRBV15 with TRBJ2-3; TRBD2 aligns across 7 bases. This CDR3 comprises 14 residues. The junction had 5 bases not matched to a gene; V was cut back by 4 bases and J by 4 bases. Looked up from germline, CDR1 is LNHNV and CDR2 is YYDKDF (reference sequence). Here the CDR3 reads CATSKGLDPDTQYF. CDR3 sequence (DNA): TGTGCCACCAGCAAAGGACTAGATCCAGATACGCAGTATTTT.

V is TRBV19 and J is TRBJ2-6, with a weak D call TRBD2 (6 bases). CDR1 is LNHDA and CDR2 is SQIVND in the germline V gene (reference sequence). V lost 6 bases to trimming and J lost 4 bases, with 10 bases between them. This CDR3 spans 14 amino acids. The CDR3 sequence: CASSTGGGANVLTF. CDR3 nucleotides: TGTGCCAGTAGCACAGGAGGGGGGGCCAACGTCCTGACTTTC.

The CDR3 reads CASSMVWGEKLFF. CDR3 sequence (DNA): TGTGCCAGCAGCATGGTTTGGGGTGAAAAACTGTTTTTT. The chain carries TRBV5-6 and TRBJ1-4; D gene unclear. V lost 4 bases and J lost 7, with 11 bases in between. Per germline, CDR1 SGHDT and CDR2 YYEEEE. The length of the CDR3 is 13 residues.

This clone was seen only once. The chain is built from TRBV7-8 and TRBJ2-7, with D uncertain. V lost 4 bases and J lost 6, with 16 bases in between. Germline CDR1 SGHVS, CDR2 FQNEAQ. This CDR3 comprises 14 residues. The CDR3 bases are TGTGCCAGCAGCTCCCCGCTCGTCCTCTCCGAGCAGTACTTC. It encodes CASSSPLVLSEQYF.

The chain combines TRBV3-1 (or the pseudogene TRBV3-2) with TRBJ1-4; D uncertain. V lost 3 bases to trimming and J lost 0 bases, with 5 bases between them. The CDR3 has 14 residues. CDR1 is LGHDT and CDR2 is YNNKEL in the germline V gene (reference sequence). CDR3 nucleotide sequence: TGTGCCAGCAGCCAGGCGCCAACTAATGAAAAACTGTTTTTT. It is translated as CASSQAPTNEKLFF.

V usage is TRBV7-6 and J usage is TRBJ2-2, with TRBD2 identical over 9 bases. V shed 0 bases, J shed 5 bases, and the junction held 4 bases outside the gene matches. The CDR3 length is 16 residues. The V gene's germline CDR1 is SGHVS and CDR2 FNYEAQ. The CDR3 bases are TGTGCCAGCAGCTTAGCAACTAGCGGGTCAACCGGGGAGCTGTTTTTT. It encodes CASSLATSGSTGELFF.

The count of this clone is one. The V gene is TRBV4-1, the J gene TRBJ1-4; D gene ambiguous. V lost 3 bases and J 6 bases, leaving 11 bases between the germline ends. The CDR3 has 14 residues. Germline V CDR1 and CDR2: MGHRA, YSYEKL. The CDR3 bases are TGCGCCAGCAGCCAGACTGGTCGTGATGAAAAACTGTTTTTT. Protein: CASSQTGRDEKLFF.

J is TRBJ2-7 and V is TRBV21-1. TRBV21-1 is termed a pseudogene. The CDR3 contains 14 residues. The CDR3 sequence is CASKPEDGAYEQYF. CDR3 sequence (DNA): TGTGCCAGCAAACCAGAGGACGGAGCCTACGAGCAGTACTTC.

CDR3 sequence (DNA): TGTGCCAGCAGCCAAGAGGGAGGAGGGAAGGACTCCTACAATGAGCAGTTCTTC. This encodes CASSQEGGGKDSYNEQFF. The chain carries TRBV4-2 and TRBJ2-1; D is perhaps TRBD2 (6 bases). Germline V gene lookup returns CDR1 LGHNA and CDR2 YNFKEQ. V was shortened by 0 bases and J by 0 bases, with 15 bases between the two germline ends. CDR3 length equals 18 residues.

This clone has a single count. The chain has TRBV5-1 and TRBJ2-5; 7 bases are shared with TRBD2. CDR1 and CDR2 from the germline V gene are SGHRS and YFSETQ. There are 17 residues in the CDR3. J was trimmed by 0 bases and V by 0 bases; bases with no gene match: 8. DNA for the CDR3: TGCGCCAGCAGCTTGGGGTCGAGCGGGGCCTACCAAGAGACCCAGTACTTC. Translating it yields CASSLGSSGAYQETQYF.

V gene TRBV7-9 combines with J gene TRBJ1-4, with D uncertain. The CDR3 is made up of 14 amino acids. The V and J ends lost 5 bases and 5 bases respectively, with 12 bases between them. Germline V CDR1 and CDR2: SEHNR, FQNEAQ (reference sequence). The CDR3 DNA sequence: TGTGCCAGCAGCACCCGGATCGACAATGAAAAACTGTTTTTT. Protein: CASSTRIDNEKLFF.

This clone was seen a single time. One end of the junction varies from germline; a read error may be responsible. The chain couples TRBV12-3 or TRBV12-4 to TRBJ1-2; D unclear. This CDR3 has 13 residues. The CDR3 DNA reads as TGTGCCAGCAGCTTAGTCTTAGGATATGGCTACACCTTC. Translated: CASSLVLGYGYTF.

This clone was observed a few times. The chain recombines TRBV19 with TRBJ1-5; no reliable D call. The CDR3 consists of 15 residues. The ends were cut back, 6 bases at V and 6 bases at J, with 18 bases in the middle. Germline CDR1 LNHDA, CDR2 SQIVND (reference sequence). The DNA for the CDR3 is TGTGCCAGTAGCCTTTATTTCGGAAGTCCTCAGCCCCAGCATTTT. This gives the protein CASSLYFGSPQPQHF.

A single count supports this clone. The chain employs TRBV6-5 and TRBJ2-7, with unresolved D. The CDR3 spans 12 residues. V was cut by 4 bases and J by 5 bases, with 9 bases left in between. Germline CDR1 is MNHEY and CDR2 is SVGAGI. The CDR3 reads CASSFAQDEQYF. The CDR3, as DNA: TGTGCCAGCAGTTTCGCCCAGGACGAGCAGTACTTC.

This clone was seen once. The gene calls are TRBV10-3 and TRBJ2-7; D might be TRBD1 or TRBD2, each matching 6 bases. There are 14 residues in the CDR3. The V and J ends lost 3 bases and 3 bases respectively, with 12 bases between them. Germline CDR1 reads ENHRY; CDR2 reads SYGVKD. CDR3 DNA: TGTGCCATCAGTGAACAGGGAGGAGGCTACGAGCAGTACTTC. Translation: CAISEQGGGYEQYF.

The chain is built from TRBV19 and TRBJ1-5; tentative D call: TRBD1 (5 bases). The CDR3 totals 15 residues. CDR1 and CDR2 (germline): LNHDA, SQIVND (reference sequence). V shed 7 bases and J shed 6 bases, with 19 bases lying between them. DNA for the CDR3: TGTGCCAGTATGGGGGACTTTTTTCTGAGTCAGCCCCAGCATTTT. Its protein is CASMGDFFLSQPQHF.

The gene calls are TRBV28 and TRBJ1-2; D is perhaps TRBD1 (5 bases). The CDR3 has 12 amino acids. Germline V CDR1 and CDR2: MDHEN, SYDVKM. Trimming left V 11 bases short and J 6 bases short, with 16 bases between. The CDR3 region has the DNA TGTGCCGGCGGGGGGGTTAGGGATGGCTACACCTTC. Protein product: CAGGGVRDGYTF.

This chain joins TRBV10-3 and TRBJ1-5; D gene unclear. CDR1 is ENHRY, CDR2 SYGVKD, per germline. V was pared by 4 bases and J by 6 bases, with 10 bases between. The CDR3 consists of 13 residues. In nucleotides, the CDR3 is TGTGCCATCAGTGCCGGGGATAGTCAGCCCCAGCATTTT. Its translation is CAISAGDSQPQHF.

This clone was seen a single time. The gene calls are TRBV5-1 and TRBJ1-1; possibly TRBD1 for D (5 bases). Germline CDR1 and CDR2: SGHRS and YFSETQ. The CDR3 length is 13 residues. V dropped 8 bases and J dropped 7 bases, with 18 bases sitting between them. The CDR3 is CASRAGGAFEAFF. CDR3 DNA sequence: TGCGCCAGTCGAGCCGGCGGGGCCTTTGAAGCTTTCTTT.

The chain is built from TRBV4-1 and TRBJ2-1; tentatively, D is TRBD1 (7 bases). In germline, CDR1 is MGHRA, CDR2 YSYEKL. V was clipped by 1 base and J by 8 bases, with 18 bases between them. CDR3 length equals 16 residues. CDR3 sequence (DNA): TGCGCCAGCAGCCAAGCTAGGGGGCGGGGTCAAGATGAGCAGTTCTTC. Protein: CASSQARGRGQDEQFF.